Listed here is a single T cell receptor (beta chain). The source of the sample is a study of shared T cell receptors in the human thymus. Some clones are missing from TCRdb's copy, which holds only in-frame ones; the method was immunoSEQ multiplex PCR. This sample yields 700,000 or so clones, of which around 85% are seen a single time; about 0.011% belongs to the top ten. V lost 0 bases and J 3 bases, leaving 12 bases between the germline ends. CDR3 length equals 16 residues. Germline CDR1 is MGHRA and CDR2 is YSYEKL. This sample also belongs to another study, concerning human thymus T cells. From that paper: During corrective heart surgery, resections were taken, and the thymus tissue came from them. Thymic and blood repertoires appeared to show biased V and J gene usage. Related reports documented highly overlapping thymic repertoires among unrelated individuals.

The rearrangement uses TRBV4-1 and TRBJ2-1; D is perhaps TRBD2 (5 bases). The sequence derives from a girl under three years old with a congenital heart defect. The sequenced sample was thymocytes. CDR3 amino acids: CASSQDTRSNYNEQFF. The CDR3 DNA is TGCGCCAGCAGCCAAGATACTAGAAGTAACTACAATGAGCAGTTCTTC.